A single sample is the source of the 30 T cell receptor beta chains below, sequenced in a study of cytomegalovirus exposure and HLA in healthy donors. Primers: 60 Vbeta forward and 13 Jbeta reverse. Clones were sequenced by immunoSEQ multiplex PCR, and TCRdb holds only the in-frame ones, with some missing. The sample includes over 40,000 clones, roughly 87% seen only once; the top ten take approximately 8%. The specimen was PBMCs. These receptors came from a woman aged 40 to 50 in good health and CMV-seropositive.

Worth noting for this clone: Other nucleotide sequences from this sample produce the same CDR3. This chain links TRBV7-2 with TRBJ2-4; the D is unclear. Trimming removed 5 bases at V and 1 base at J, with 9 bases between. The CDR3 totals 14 residues. Germline V lookup: CDR1 SGHTA, CDR2 FQGNSA. CDR3 protein: CASSPAWAKNIQYF. In DNA form, the CDR3 reads TGTGCCAGCAGCCCCGCGTGGGCCAAAAACATTCAGTACTTC. The whole variable domain, remainder taken from reference TRBV7-2 and TRBJ2-4, is GAGVSQSPSNKVTEKGKDVELRCDPISGHTALYWYRQSLGQGLEFLIYFQGNSAPDKSGLPSDRFSAERTGGSVSTLTIQRTQQEDSAVYLCASSPAWAKNIQYFGAGTRLSVL.

The chain joins TRBV30 to TRBJ2-3, with D possibly TRBD2 on 6 matching bases. The CDR3 length is 16 residues. V lost 6 bases to trimming and J lost 0 bases, with 19 bases between them. Germline CDR1 and CDR2: GTSNPN and SVGIG (reference sequence). The CDR3 region has the DNA TGTGCCTGTTCCAGAGGAGGGATATCTAGCACAGATACGCAGTATTTT. It yields the protein CACSRGGISSTDTQYF. Looking up the rest from reference TRBV30 and TRBJ2-3 gives the full variable domain: SQTIHQWPATLVQPVGSPLSLECTVEGTSNPNLYWYRQAAGRGLQLLFYSVGIGQISSEVPQNLSASRPQDRQFILSSKKLLLSDSGFYLCACSRGGISSTDTQYFGPGTRLTVL.

This clone was recorded once. The chain has TRBV19 and TRBJ1-1; 7 bases agree with TRBD1. CDR1 is LNHDA and CDR2 is SQIVND in the germline V gene (reference sequence). Trimming removed 7 bases from V and 4 bases from J; junction bases left unmatched: 9. CDR3 length: 14 residues. In nucleotides, the CDR3 is TGTGCCAGTACCACACGCCACAGGGGCACTGAAGCTTTCTTT. Translating gives CASTTRHRGTEAFF.

This clone has only one observation. The chain has TRBV9 and TRBJ2-2, with 10 positions matching TRBD2. CDR3 length: 18 amino acids. In germline, CDR1 is SGDLS, CDR2 YYNGEE. The V segment lost 3 bases and the J segment 4 bases; nucleotides outside the gene matches: 12. The CDR3 DNA sequence: TGTGCCAGCAGCGAGGGGGTTCCGGGACTAGCGAGCACCGGGGAGCTGTTTTTT. Encoded protein: CASSEGVPGLASTGELFF.

V and J are TRBV14 and TRBJ2-2; TRBD2 agrees at 10 bases. Unmatched junction bases numbered 13, after V lost 6 bases and J lost 6 bases. CDR3 length equals 17 residues. Germline-derived CDR1 and CDR2 are SGHDN and FVKESK. The CDR3 nucleotides are TGTGCCAGCAGTTCAGGGTGGCTAGCGGGAGCCCCCGGGGAGCTGTTTTTT. Encoded protein: CASSSGWLAGAPGELFF.

The genes are TRBV7-3 and TRBJ2-1, with D possibly being TRBD2 (6 bases). Per the germline V gene, CDR1 is SGHTA and CDR2 is FQGTGA. The CDR3 has 14 amino acids. Trimming removed 1 base from V and 9 bases from J, with 13 bases in between. DNA for the CDR3: TGTGCCAGCAGCTTAATGGGGGGAGAGGGTGAGCAGTTCTTC. Its translation is CASSLMGGEGEQFF.

This rearrangement joins TRBV19 to TRBJ2-1; the D gene is possibly TRBD2 (5 bases). The germline gives CDR1 LNHDA, CDR2 SQIVND (reference sequence). V was pared by 2 bases and J by 3 bases, with 11 bases between. CDR3 size: 15 residues. CDR3 protein: CASSIWGEDYNEQFF. In nucleotides, the CDR3 is TGTGCCAGTAGTATATGGGGAGAAGACTACAATGAGCAGTTCTTC.

The chain has TRBV10-3 and TRBJ2-3; possibly TRBD2 for D (6 bases). Looked up from germline, CDR1 is ENHRY and CDR2 is SYGVKD. With 8 bases removed from V and 0 bases from J, the gap between germline ends came to 15 bases. This CDR3 is 15 amino acids long. CDR3 region: CAIGKAGTSTDTQYF. The CDR3, as DNA: TGTGCCATCGGAAAAGCGGGTACTAGCACAGATACGCAGTATTTT.

The chain is built from TRBV4-2 and TRBJ2-7; maybe TRBD1 (6 bases). The V end lost 0 bases, the J end lost 6 bases, and 15 bases lay between the germline ends. The CDR3 spans 15 residues. The germline V gene has CDR1 LGHNA and CDR2 YNFKEQ. CDR3 DNA: TGTGCCAGCAGCCAAGATGAGGGGGAAGCCCGCGAGCAGTACTTC. Protein product: CASSQDEGEAREQYF.

This sequence joins TRBV11-3 and TRBJ2-2; a weak D match, TRBD2 (6 bases). CDR3 length equals 15 residues. The ends were cut back, 0 bases at V and 1 base at J, with 6 bases in the middle. Per the germline V gene, CDR1 is SGHNT and CDR2 is YENEEA. The chain's CDR3 is CASSLERGNTGELFF. In nucleotides, the CDR3 is TGTGCCAGCAGCTTAGAGCGGGGGAACACCGGGGAGCTGTTTTTT.

This clone was counted a single time. This chain connects TRBV4-1 to TRBJ2-1; 7 bases agree with TRBD2. This CDR3 spans 17 amino acids. Germline V gene data show CDR1 as MGHRA and CDR2 as YSYEKL. Trimming at V came to 2 bases and at J to 2 bases, leaving 9 bases not matched to a gene. CDR3 DNA sequence: TGCGCCAGCAGCCAACTGGGGCTAGCGGACGCCTACAATGAGCAGTTCTTC. Its translation is CASSQLGLADAYNEQFF.

The J gene is TRBJ2-7, the V gene TRBV11-1; 7 bases align to TRBD1. This CDR3 is built from 16 residues. Germline CDR1 SGHAT, CDR2 FQDESV (reference sequence). The V and J ends lost 1 base and 0 bases, in that order; junction bases with no gene match: 6. CDR3 residues: CASSLGEQGSSYEQYF. Here the CDR3 DNA reads TGTGCCAGCAGCTTAGGGGAACAGGGGAGCTCCTACGAGCAGTACTTC.

The chain has TRBV6-6 and TRBJ2-5; TRBD2 is a possible D gene (5 bases). This CDR3 has 14 amino acids. Trimming shortened V by 6 bases and J by 4 bases, and 15 bases separated the two germline ends. Germline values: CDR1 MNHNY, CDR2 SVGAGI (reference sequence). The CDR3 loop is CASSNVGLVETQYF. In DNA form, the CDR3 reads TGTGCCAGCAGCAACGTCGGACTGGTAGAGACCCAGTACTTC.

The J gene is TRBJ2-5, the V gene TRBV11-1; tentative D call: TRBD2 (5 bases). Deletions cut 2 bases from V and 1 base from J, with 5 bases between. Germline CDR1 is SGHAT and CDR2 is FQDESV (reference sequence). This CDR3 spans 13 amino acids. In DNA form, the CDR3 reads TGTGCCAGCAGCTTAAGCGGCCAAGAGACCCAGTACTTC. Protein sequence: CASSLSGQETQYF. The full variable domain, in which reference TRBV11-1 and TRBJ2-5 provide the parts outside the CDR3, is EAEVAQSPRYKITEKSQAVAFWCDPISGHATLYWYRQILGQGPELLVQFQDESVVDDSQLPKDRFSAERLKGVDSTLKIQPAELGDSAMYLCASSLSGQETQYFGPGTRLLVL.

This sequence joins TRBV27 and TRBJ1-2; 11 bases match TRBD1. CDR3 length equals 14 residues. Trimming removed 6 bases from V and 4 bases from J; junction bases left unmatched: 4. CDR1 and CDR2 from the germline V gene are MNHEY and SMNVEV (reference sequence). The CDR3 region has the DNA TGTGCCAGCAGACCGGGACAGGGGGTCTATGGCTACACCTTC. This gives the protein CASRPGQGVYGYTF.

The J gene is TRBJ2-3, the V gene TRBV18, with D tentatively TRBD2 (6 bases). V was cut by 3 bases and J by 1 base, with 17 bases left in between. The length of the CDR3 is 17 residues. Germline CDR1 is KGHSH and CDR2 is LQKENI. The DNA of the CDR3 is TGTGCCAGCTCACCTCAGACGGGAGCTATCCGCACAGATACGCAGTATTTT. Amino acid sequence: CASSPQTGAIRTDTQYF.

The chain recombines TRBV11-2 with TRBJ1-2; no firm D call. Deletions cut 6 bases from V and 0 bases from J, with 8 bases between. The CDR3 totals 13 residues. The germline V gene has CDR1 SGHAT and CDR2 FQNNGV. CDR3 nucleotides: TGTGCCAGCAGGCACAGTCCTAACTATGGCTACACCTTC. Translating it yields CASRHSPNYGYTF.

The rearrangement links TRBV13 to TRBJ2-7; 8 nucleotides agree with TRBD2. Germline CDR1 is PRHDT and CDR2 is FYEKMQ (reference sequence). The CDR3 is 15 amino acids. With V trimmed by 5 bases and J by 3 bases, 9 bases remained unmatched. The DNA of the CDR3 is TGTGCCAGCAGCCACGGGGGGGGTGACTACTACGAGCAGTACTTC. Its protein product is CASSHGGGDYYEQYF.

The chain employs TRBV30 and TRBJ1-1; D unclear. This CDR3 has 15 amino acids. V gave up 2 bases and J gave up 4 bases, with 17 bases separating them. Looked up from germline, CDR1 is GTSNPN and CDR2 is SVGIG (reference sequence). The CDR3 spells CAWSRNRFTGTEAFF. The CDR3 bases are TGTGCCTGGAGTCGGAACCGGTTCACGGGCACTGAAGCTTTCTTT.

Details on this clone: Distinct nucleotide sequences in the sample also encode this CDR3. The chain has TRBV5-1 and TRBJ2-1, with TRBD1 matching over 10 bases. J was trimmed by 2 bases and V by 4 bases; bases with no gene match: 3. Germline V gives CDR1 SGHRS, CDR2 YFSETQ. This CDR3 has 15 residues. CDR3 sequence: CASSPGQGAYNEQFF. In nucleotides, the CDR3 is TGCGCCAGCAGCCCCGGACAGGGGGCCTACAATGAGCAGTTCTTC.

This clone has only one observation. The gene calls are TRBV30 and TRBJ1-2; a weak D match, TRBD1 (6 bases). The CDR3 length is 11 residues. Germline V gene sequence: CDR1 GTSNPN, CDR2 SVGIG (reference sequence). The V gene lost 4 bases and the J gene lost 6 bases, with 9 bases spanning the gap. The CDR3 spells CAWTSGDGYTF. CDR3 DNA sequence: TGTGCCTGGACGTCAGGGGATGGCTACACCTTC.

The V call is TRBV6-5, the J call TRBJ2-7, with 9 bases lining up with TRBD2. The V gene end was trimmed by 11 bases and the J gene end by 5 bases; junction bases not matched to a gene: 10. From germline, CDR1 is MNHEY and CDR2 SVGAGI. The CDR3 has 13 amino acids. DNA of the CDR3: TGTGCCGCCCATAGCGGGAGCTTAGACGAGCAGTACTTC. Protein product: CAAHSGSLDEQYF.

The V call is TRBV10-1, the J call TRBJ1-6; 7 nucleotides match TRBD1. Germline-derived CDR1 and CDR2 are WNHNN and SYGVQD (reference sequence). Trimming at V came to 4 bases and at J to 7 bases, leaving 1 base not matched to a gene. This CDR3 comprises 13 residues. As DNA, the CDR3 is TGCGCCAGCAGTGGACAGGGAAATTCACCCCTCCACTTT. It specifies CASSGQGNSPLHF.

The genes are TRBV6-1 and TRBJ2-1; the match to TRBD1 covers 9 bases. V dropped 5 bases and J dropped 5; count of bases not matched to a gene: 1. CDR3 length: 13 residues. Germline V gene lookup returns CDR1 MNHNS and CDR2 SASEGT. The CDR3 sequence: CASSRTGDNEQFF. The CDR3 bases are TGTGCCAGCAGTAGGACAGGGGACAATGAGCAGTTCTTC.

This chain links TRBV5-1 with TRBJ1-5; D possibly corresponds to TRBD1 (5 bases). There are 16 residues in the CDR3. The V gene's germline CDR1 is SGHRS and CDR2 YFSETQ. V was shortened by 2 bases and J by 0 bases, with 12 bases between the two germline ends. In nucleotides, the CDR3 is TGCGCCAGCAGCTTAAATCCCGGGGGTAGCAATCAGCCCCAGCATTTT. Amino acid sequence: CASSLNPGGSNQPQHF.

CDR3 sequence reads: CASYDGGYTF. CDR3 nucleotide sequence: TGTGCCAGCTATGACGGGGGCTACACCTTC. V and J are TRBV2 and TRBJ1-2; D gene ambiguous. The CDR3 totals 10 residues. Trimming shortened V by 8 bases and J by 8 bases, and 9 bases separated the two germline ends. Germline V gives CDR1 SNHLY, CDR2 FYNNEI. Combining the CDR3 with reference TRBV2 and TRBJ1-2 gives the whole variable domain EPEVTQTPSHQVTQMGQEVILRCVPISNHLYFYWYRQILGQKVEFLVSFYNNEISEKSEIFDDQFSVERPDGSNFTLKIRSTKLEDSAMYFCASYDGGYTFGSGTRLTVV.

The sample holds a few counts of this clone. The CDR3 sequence: CSSRRRHTTAEAFF. CDR3 nucleotide sequence: TGTTCAAGCAGAAGACGGCATACGACAGCGGAAGCTTTCTTT. J is TRBJ1-1 and V is TRBV7-9; perhaps TRBD1 as D (5 bases). CDR3 length: 14 residues. Per germline, CDR1 SEHNR and CDR2 FQNEAQ (reference sequence). The full variable domain, rest sourced from reference TRBV7-9 and TRBJ1-1, is DTGVSQNPRHKITKRGQNVTFRCDPISEHNRLYWYRQTLGQGPEFLTYFQNEAQLEKSRLLSDRFSAERPKGSFSTLEIQRTEQGDSAMYLCSSRRRHTTAEAFFGQGTRLTVV.

CDR3 nucleotide sequence: TGTGCCAGCGGTCAGCGGACTGAAGCTTTCTTT. The encoded protein is CASGQRTEAFF. The genes are TRBV2 and TRBJ1-1; no definite D call. The CDR3 extends over 11 amino acids. Looked up from germline, CDR1 is SNHLY and CDR2 is FYNNEI. Trimming took off 8 bases at V and 5 bases at J, with 9 bases between the two ends.

A few counts support this clone. The chain joins TRBV28 to TRBJ2-5, with TRBD2 identical over 10 bases. CDR1 is MDHEN and CDR2 is SYDVKM in the germline V gene. V lost 5 bases to trimming and J lost 6 bases; unmatched junction nucleotides: 9. The CDR3 extends over 15 amino acids. The CDR3, as DNA: TGTGCCAGCAGTCAAGCTAGCGGGGGCGTAAAGACCCAGTACTTC. This sequence encodes CASSQASGGVKTQYF. The entire variable domain, with the rest obtained from reference TRBV28 and TRBJ2-5, is as follows: DVKVTQSSRYLVKRTGEKVFLECVQDMDHENMFWYRQDPGLGLRLIYFSYDVKMKEKGDIPEGYSVSREKKERFSLILESASTNQTSMYLCASSQASGGVKTQYFGPGTRLLVL.

The chain is built from TRBV2 and TRBJ2-3, with TRBD2 identical over 8 bases. The germline CDR1 and CDR2 sequences are SNHLY and FYNNEI. The CDR3 consists of 14 residues. V dropped 8 bases and J dropped 5; count of bases not matched to a gene: 9. The CDR3 loop reads CASLGRGGKDTQYF. In DNA, the CDR3 is TGTGCCAGCTTGGGTCGGGGGGGAAAAGATACGCAGTATTTT.